This T cell receptor (beta chain) derives from a study of T cell responses to AZD1222 COVID-19 vaccine. The overall study: Some second doses came at about 4 weeks and others at about 12 weeks; these were pooled.

General study points: Breadth and depth of Spike-specific TCRs rose after two AZD1222 doses.

As concerns this clone: Its antigen is undetermined.

Assay used: immunoSEQ multiplex PCR; TCRdb lists only in-frame clones, some missing. The table shows about 140,000 clones, with around 91% occurring only once. V shed 0 bases and J shed 4 bases, with 9 bases lying between them. The germline V gene encodes CDR1 MNHEY and CDR2 SVGEGT. The length of the CDR3 is 14 residues. The sample in question was peripheral blood, obtained on day 0 of AZD1222 vaccination. The chain is built from TRBV6-2 or TRBV6-3 and TRBJ1-1; D not resolved. The clonotype originates from an adult in good health. CDR3 sequence reads: CASSYSDGGTEAFF. As DNA, the CDR3 is TGTGCCAGCAGTTACTCAGATGGCGGCACTGAAGCTTTCTTT.